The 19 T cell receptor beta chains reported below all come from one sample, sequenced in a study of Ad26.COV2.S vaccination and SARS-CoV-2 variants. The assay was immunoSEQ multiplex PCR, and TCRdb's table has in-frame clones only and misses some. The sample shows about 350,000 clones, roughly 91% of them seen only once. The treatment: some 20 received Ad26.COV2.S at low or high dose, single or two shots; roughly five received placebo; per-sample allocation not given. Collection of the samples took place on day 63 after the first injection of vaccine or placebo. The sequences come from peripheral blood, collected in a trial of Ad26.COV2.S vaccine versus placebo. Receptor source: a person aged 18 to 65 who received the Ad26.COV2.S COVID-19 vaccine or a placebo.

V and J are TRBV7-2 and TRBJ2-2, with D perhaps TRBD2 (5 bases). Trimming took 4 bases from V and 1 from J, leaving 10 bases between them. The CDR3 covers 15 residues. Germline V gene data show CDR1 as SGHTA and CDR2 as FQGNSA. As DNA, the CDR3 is TGTGCCAGCAGCTATCAGGCGGGGAACACCGGGGAGCTGTTTTTT. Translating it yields CASSYQAGNTGELFF.

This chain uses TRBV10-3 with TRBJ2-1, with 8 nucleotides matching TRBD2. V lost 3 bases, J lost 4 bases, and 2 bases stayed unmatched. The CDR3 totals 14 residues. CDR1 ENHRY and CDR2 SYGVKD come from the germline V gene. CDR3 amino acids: CAISEAGAYNEQFF. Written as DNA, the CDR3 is TGTGCCATCAGTGAAGCGGGAGCTTACAATGAGCAGTTCTTC.

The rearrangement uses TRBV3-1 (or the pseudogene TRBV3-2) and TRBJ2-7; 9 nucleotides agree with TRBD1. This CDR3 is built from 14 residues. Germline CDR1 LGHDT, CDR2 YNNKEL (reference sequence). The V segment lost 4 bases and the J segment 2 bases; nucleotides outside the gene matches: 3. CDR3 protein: CASSPRTGAYEQYF. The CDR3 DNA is TGTGCCAGCAGCCCAAGGACAGGGGCCTACGAGCAGTACTTC.

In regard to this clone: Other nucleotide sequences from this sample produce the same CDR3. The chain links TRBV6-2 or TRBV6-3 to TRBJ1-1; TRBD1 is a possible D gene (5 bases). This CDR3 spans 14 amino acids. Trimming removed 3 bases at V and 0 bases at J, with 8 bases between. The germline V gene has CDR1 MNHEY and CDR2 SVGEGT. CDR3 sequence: CASSYGGMNTEAFF. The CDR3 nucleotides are TGTGCCAGCAGTTATGGGGGGATGAACACTGAAGCTTTCTTT.

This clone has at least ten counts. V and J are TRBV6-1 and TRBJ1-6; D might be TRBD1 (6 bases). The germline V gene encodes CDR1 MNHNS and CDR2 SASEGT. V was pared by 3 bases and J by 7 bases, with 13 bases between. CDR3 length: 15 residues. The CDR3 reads CASSEGAGENSPLHF. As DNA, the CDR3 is TGTGCCAGCAGTGAGGGTGCAGGGGAAAATTCACCCCTCCACTTT.

The CDR3 is CASSQTTGGWYEQYF. In DNA, the CDR3 is TGCGCCAGCAGCCAAACGACAGGGGGCTGGTACGAGCAGTACTTC. The chain links TRBV4-1 to TRBJ2-7, with 10 bases aligning to TRBD1. There are 15 residues in the CDR3. The V gene end was trimmed by 2 bases and the J gene end by 4 bases; junction bases not matched to a gene: 5. Looked up from germline, CDR1 is MGHRA and CDR2 is YSYEKL.

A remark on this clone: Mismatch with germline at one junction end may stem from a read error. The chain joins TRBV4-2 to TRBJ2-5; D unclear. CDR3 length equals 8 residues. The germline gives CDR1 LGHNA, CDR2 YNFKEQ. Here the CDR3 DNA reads TGTGCCAGCAGCCGGCCTGACTTC. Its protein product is CASSRPDF.

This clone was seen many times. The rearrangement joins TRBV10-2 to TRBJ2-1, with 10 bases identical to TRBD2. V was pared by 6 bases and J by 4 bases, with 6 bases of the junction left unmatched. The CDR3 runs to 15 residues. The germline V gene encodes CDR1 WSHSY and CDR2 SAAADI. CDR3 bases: TGCGCCAGCAGAGTAGGGACTAGCGAATACAATGAGCAGTTCTTC. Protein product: CASRVGTSEYNEQFF.

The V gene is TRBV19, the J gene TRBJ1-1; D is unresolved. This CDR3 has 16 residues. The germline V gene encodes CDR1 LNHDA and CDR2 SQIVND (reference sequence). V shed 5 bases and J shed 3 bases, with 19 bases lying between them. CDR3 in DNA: TGTGCCAGTAGTCCGCGAAATCAGCCCGGGGACACTGAAGCTTTCTTT. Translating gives CASSPRNQPGDTEAFF. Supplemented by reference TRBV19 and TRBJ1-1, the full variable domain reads DGGITQSPKYLFRKEGQNVTLSCEQNLNHDAMYWYRQDPGQGLRLIYYSQIVNDFQKGDIAEGYSVSREKKESFPLTVTSAQKNPTAFYLCASSPRNQPGDTEAFFGQGTRLTVV.

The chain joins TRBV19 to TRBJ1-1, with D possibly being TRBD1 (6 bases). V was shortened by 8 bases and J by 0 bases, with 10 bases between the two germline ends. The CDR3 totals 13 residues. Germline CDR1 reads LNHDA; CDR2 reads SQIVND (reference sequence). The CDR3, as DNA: TGTGCCAGTCGGGACACCTTGAACACTGAAGCTTTCTTT. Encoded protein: CASRDTLNTEAFF.

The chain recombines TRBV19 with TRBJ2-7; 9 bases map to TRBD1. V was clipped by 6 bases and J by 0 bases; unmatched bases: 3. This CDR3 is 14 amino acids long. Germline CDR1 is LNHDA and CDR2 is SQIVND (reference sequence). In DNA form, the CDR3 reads TGTGCCAGTAGCGGACAGGGGTACTCCTACGAGCAGTACTTC. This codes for CASSGQGYSYEQYF.

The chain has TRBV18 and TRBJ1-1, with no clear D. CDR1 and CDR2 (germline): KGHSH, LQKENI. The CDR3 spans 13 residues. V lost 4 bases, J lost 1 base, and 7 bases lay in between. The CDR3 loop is CASSRSTNTEAFF. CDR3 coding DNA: TGTGCCAGCTCACGGTCGACGAACACTGAAGCTTTCTTT.

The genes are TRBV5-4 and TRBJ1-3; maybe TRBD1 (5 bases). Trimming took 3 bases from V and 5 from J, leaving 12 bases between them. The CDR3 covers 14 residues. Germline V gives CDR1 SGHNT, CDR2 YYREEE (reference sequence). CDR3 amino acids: CASSSERQRNTIYF. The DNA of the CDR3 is TGTGCCAGCAGCTCGGAAAGACAGAGAAACACCATATATTTT.

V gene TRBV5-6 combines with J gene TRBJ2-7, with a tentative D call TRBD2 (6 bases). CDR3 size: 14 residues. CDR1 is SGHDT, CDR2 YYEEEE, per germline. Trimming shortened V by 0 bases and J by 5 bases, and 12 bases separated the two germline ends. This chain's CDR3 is CASSLGGAGHEQYF. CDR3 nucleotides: TGTGCCAGCAGCTTGGGGGGTGCGGGGCACGAGCAGTACTTC.

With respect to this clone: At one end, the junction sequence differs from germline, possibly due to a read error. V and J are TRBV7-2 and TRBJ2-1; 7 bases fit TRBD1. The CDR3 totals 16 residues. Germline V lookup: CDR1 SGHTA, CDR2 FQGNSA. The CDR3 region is CASSLGSTGSGNEQFF. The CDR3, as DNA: TGTGCCAGCAGTTTAGGCTCGACAGGGTCTGGCAATGAGCAGTTCTTC.

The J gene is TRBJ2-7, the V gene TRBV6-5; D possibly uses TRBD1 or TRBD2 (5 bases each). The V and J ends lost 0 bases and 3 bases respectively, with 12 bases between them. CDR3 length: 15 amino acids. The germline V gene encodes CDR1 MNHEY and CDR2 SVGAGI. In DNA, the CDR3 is TGTGCCAGCAGTTACTCGAGGGACCCGAGCTACGAGCAGTACTTC. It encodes CASSYSRDPSYEQYF.

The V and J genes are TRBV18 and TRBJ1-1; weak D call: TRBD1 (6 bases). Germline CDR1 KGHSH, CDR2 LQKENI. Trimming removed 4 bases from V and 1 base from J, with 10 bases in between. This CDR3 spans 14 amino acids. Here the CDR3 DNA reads TGTGCCAGCTCACGGGGGGCCGCGAACACTGAAGCTTTCTTT. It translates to CASSRGAANTEAFF. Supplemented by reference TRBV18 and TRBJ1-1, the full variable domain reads NAGVMQNPRHLVRRRGQEARLRCSPMKGHSHVYWYRQLPEEGLKFMVYLQKENIIDESGMPKERFSAEFPKEGPSILRIQQVVRGDSAAYFCASSRGAANTEAFFGQGTRLTVV.

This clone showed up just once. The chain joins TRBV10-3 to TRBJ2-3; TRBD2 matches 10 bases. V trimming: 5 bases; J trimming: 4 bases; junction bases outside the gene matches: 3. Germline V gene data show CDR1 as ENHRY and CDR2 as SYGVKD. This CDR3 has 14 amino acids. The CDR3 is CAISSGGAADTQYF. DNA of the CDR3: TGTGCCATCAGTAGCGGGGGGGCCGCAGATACGCAGTATTTT.

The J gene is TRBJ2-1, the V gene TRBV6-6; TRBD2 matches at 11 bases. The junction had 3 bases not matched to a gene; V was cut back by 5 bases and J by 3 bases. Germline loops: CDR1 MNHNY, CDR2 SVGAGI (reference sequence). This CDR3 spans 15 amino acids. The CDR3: CASSPGTSGYNEQFF. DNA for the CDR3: TGTGCCAGCAGTCCCGGGACTAGCGGCTACAATGAGCAGTTCTTC.